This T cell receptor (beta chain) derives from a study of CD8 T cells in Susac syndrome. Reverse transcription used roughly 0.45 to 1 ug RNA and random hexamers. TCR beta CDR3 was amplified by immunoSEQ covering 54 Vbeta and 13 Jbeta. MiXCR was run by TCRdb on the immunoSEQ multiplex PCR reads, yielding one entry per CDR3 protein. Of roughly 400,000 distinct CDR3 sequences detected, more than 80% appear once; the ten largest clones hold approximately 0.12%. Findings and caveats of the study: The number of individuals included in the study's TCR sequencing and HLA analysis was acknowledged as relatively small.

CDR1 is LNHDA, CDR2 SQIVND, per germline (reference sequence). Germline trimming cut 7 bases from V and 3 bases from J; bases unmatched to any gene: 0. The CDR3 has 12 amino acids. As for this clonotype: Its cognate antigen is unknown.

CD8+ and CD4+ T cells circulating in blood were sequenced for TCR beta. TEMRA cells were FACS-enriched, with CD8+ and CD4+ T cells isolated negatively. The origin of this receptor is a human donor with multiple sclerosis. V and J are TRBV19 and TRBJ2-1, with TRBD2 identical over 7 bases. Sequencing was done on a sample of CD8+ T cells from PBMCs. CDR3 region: CASTGGYNEQFF. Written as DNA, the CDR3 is TGTGCCAGTACGGGGGGCTACAATGAGCAGTTCTTC.